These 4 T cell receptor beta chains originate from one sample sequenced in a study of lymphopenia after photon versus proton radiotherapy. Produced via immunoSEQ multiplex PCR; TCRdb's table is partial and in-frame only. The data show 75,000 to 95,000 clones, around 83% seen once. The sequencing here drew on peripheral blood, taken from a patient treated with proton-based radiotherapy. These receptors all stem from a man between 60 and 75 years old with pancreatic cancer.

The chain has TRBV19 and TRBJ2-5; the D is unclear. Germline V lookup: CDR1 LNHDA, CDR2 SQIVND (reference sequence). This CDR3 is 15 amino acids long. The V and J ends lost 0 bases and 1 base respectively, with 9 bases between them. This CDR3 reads CASSIDLGLQETQYF. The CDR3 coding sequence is TGTGCCAGTAGTATAGATCTCGGCCTCCAAGAGACCCAGTACTTC.

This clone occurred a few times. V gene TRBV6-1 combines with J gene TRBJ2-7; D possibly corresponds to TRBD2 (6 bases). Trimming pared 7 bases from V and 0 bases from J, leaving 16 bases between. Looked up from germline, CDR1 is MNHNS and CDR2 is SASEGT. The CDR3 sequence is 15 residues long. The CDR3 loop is CASINRESPSYEQYF. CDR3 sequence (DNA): TGTGCCAGCATTAACCGGGAGTCCCCCTCCTACGAGCAGTACTTC.

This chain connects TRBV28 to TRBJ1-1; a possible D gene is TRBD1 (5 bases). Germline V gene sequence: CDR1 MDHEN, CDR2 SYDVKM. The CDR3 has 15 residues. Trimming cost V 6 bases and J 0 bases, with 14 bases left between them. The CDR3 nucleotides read TGTGCCAGCAGACCAAAGGGACTACTGAACACTGAAGCTTTCTTT. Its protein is CASRPKGLLNTEAFF.

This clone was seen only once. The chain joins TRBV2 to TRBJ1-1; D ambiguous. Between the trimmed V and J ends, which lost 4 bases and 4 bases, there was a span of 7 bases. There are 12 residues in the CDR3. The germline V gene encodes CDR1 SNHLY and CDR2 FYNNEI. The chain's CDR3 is CASSATGTEAFF. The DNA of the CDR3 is TGTGCCAGCAGTGCAACGGGCACTGAAGCTTTCTTT.